This T cell receptor (beta chain) was sequenced during a study of CD8 T cells in ankylosing spondylitis. Making use of molecular barcodes, quantitative 5'-RACE generated TCR beta libraries. TCRdb fed the 5' RACE reads into MiXCR, producing one record per CDR3 protein. The table lists fewer than 750,000 distinct CDR3 sequences, roughly 19% of them singletons. This clonotype was detected only a few times. Its antigen remains unidentified. Findings of the study overall: Past studies reported some motif variants in reactive arthritis synovial fluid and blood. A TCR beta motif of eight highly homologous variants appeared characteristic of ankylosing spondylitis blood. Peripheral blood held disease-linked clones only at relatively low frequency, and these were CD8+. In ankylosing spondylitis patients, matched synovial fluid reportedly showed significant enrichment of disease-linked clones.

Looked up from germline, CDR1 is SGDLS and CDR2 is YYNGEE. Trimming cost V 1 base and J 5 bases; bases outside gene matches: 4. CDR3 length: 15 residues. The chain carries TRBV9 and TRBJ2-1, with 9 positions matching TRBD2. The sequence derives from a male donor with ankylosing spondylitis. Sequenced input: blood, either unsorted or a sorted T cell fraction (not recorded which). For the CDR3, the DNA is TGTGCCAGCAGCGTAAGGGTAGCGGGGGACAATGAGCAGTTCTTC. Protein sequence: CASSVRVAGDNEQFF.